The next 11 T cell receptor beta chains were all read from a single sample in a study of CD8 T cells in ankylosing spondylitis. MiXCR was run by TCRdb on the 5' RACE reads, yielding one entry per CDR3 protein. This repertoire shows about 240,000 distinct CDR3 sequences, over 8.5% found once; its top ten account for 6.8%. Material for sequencing was blood, either unsorted or a sorted T cell fraction (not recorded which). All receptors come from a male donor with ankylosing spondylitis or in good health (not recorded which).

A few counts support this clonotype. V is TRBV7-9 and J is TRBJ2-5; tentatively, D is TRBD1 or TRBD2 (6 bases each). The germline V and J ends were trimmed by 8 bases and 5 bases, with 21 bases remaining between them. There are 15 residues in the CDR3. Germline V gene sequence: CDR1 SEHNR, CDR2 FQNEAQ (reference sequence). The CDR3 bases are TGTGCCAGCGCCTTCCAAATGGGGGGCCTTGAGACCCAGTACTTC. Translating gives CASAFQMGGLETQYF.

This clonotype came up many times. The rearrangement links TRBV29-1 to TRBJ2-5; tentative D call: TRBD2 (6 bases). V dropped 4 bases and J dropped 1 base, with 16 bases sitting between them. Germline V gene lookup returns CDR1 SQVTM and CDR2 ANQGSEA. The CDR3 has 15 amino acids. CDR3 residues: CSVAPLGRPQETQYF. The CDR3 DNA is TGCAGCGTTGCCCCCCTTGGGAGGCCCCAAGAGACCCAGTACTTC.

This clonotype was picked up a small number of times. The chain uses TRBV30 and TRBJ2-7, with D unclear. The CDR3 contains 11 residues. Trimming removed 4 bases at V and 2 bases at J, with 6 bases between. The germline V gene encodes CDR1 GTSNPN and CDR2 SVGIG (reference sequence). The CDR3 loop is CAWTVAYEQYF. CDR3 nucleotide sequence: TGTGCCTGGACGGTGGCCTACGAGCAGTACTTC.

This clonotype was counted a few times. The chain is built from TRBV5-1 and TRBJ2-1; D gene ambiguous. V lost 4 bases and J lost 10, with 12 bases in between. CDR1 is SGHRS and CDR2 is YFSETQ in the germline V gene. The CDR3 is 12 amino acids. The CDR3 protein is CASSPPSREQFF. The CDR3 bases are TGCGCCAGCAGCCCACCCAGCAGGGAGCAGTTCTTC.

This clonotype was found a few times. J is TRBJ1-2 and V is TRBV9, with 9 nucleotides matching TRBD1. The CDR3 consists of 14 residues. Germline V gives CDR1 SGDLS, CDR2 YYNGEE. The V and J ends lost 0 bases and 3 bases, in that order; junction bases with no gene match: 0. The CDR3 is CASSVGQGDYGYTF. CDR3 coding DNA: TGTGCCAGCAGCGTAGGACAGGGGGACTATGGCTACACCTTC.

The sample holds many counts of this clonotype. The V and J genes are TRBV20-1 and TRBJ1-1; 10 bases are shared with TRBD1. Trimming cost V 0 bases and J 3 bases; bases outside gene matches: 4. In germline, CDR1 is DFQATT, CDR2 SNEGSKA (reference sequence). The CDR3 is 15 residues long. The CDR3 bases are TGCAGTGCTAGAGACCCGACAGGGGGCGACACTGAAGCTTTCTTT. It yields the protein CSARDPTGGDTEAFF.

The chain carries TRBV30 and TRBJ1-3; D is undetermined. Trimming took off 2 bases at V and 4 bases at J, with 12 bases between the two ends. In germline, CDR1 is GTSNPN, CDR2 SVGIG (reference sequence). The CDR3 totals 14 residues. CDR3 DNA: TGTGCCTGGAGTTTTGGCGGGCCGGGAAACACCATATATTTT. Encoded protein: CAWSFGGPGNTIYF. The full variable domain, in which reference TRBV30 and TRBJ1-3 provide the parts outside the CDR3, is SQTIHQWPATLVQPVGSPLSLECTVEGTSNPNLYWYRQAAGRGLQLLFYSVGIGQISSEVPQNLSASRPQDRQFILSSKKLLLSDSGFYLCAWSFGGPGNTIYFGEGSWLTVV.

This clonotype was detected many times. The chain carries TRBV12-3 or TRBV12-4 and TRBJ1-5; no clear D gene. Trimming took off 3 bases at V and 6 bases at J, with 9 bases between the two ends. The length of the CDR3 is 13 residues. The CDR3 protein is CASSFREFQPQHF. The CDR3, as DNA: TGTGCCAGCAGTTTCCGCGAATTTCAGCCCCAGCATTTT.

The CDR3 spells CASSSTRDKYSYNEQFF. For the CDR3, the DNA is TGTGCCAGCAGTTCCACCCGGGACAAATACTCCTACAATGAGCAGTTCTTC. The rearrangement links TRBV6-2 or TRBV6-3 to TRBJ2-1; a weak D match, TRBD1 (6 bases). The germline V and J ends were trimmed by 4 bases and 0 bases, with 16 bases remaining between them. Germline loops: CDR1 MNHEY, CDR2 SVGEGT. The CDR3 has 17 amino acids.

This clonotype was detected ten times or more. V usage is TRBV29-1 and J usage is TRBJ2-1; 10 bases are a match to TRBD2. Trimming removed 4 bases from V and 0 bases from J; junction bases left unmatched: 3. The length of the CDR3 is 15 residues. In germline, CDR1 is SQVTM, CDR2 ANQGSEA. The CDR3 region is CSVAIAGGSYNEQFF. CDR3 sequence (DNA): TGCAGCGTTGCAATAGCGGGAGGCTCCTACAATGAGCAGTTCTTC.

This clonotype was picked up many times. The chain combines TRBV16 with TRBJ2-4; 10 bases line up with TRBD1. V dropped 4 bases and J dropped 5; count of bases not matched to a gene: 11. Per germline, CDR1 KGHSY and CDR2 FQNENV. The CDR3 has 17 residues. CDR3 amino acids: CASSRRRDRGNQNIQYF. The DNA for the CDR3 is TGTGCCAGCAGCCGAAGAAGGGACAGGGGTAATCAAAACATTCAGTACTTC.